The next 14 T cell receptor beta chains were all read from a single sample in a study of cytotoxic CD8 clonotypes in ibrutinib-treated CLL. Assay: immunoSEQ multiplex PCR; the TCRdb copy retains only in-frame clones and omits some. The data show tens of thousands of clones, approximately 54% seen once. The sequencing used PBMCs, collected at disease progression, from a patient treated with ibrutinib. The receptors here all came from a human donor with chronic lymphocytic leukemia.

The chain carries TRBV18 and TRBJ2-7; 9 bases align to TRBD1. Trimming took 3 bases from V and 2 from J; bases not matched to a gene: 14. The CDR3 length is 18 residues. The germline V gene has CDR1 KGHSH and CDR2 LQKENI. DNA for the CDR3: TGTGCCAGCTCACCTGGGACCCCGGGACAGGGTAGTCCCTACGAGCAGTACTTC. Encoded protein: CASSPGTPGQGSPYEQYF.

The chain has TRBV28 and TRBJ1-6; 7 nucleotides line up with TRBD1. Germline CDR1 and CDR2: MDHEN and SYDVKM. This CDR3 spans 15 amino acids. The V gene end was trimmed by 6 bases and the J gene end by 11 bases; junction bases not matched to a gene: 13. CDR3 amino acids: CASSRPTGTGTPLHF. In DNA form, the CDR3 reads TGTGCCAGCAGCCGACCGACAGGGACCGGGACACCCCTCCACTTT.

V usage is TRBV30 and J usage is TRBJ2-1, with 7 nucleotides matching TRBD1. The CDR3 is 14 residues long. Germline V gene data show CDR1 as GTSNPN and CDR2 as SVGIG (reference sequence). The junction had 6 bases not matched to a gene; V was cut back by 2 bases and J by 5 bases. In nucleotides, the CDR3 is TGTGCCTGGAGTAATTGGACAGGCCACAATGAGCAGTTCTTC. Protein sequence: CAWSNWTGHNEQFF.

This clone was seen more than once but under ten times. The chain's CDR3 is CASSPSMTQYF. CDR3 nucleotide sequence: TGTGCCAGCAGCCCGAGCATGACGCAGTATTTT. This chain connects TRBV11-2 to TRBJ2-3; unclear D gene. The V gene's germline CDR1 is SGHAT and CDR2 FQNNGV. The CDR3 has 11 residues. Trimming pared 5 bases from V and 9 bases from J, leaving 9 bases between.

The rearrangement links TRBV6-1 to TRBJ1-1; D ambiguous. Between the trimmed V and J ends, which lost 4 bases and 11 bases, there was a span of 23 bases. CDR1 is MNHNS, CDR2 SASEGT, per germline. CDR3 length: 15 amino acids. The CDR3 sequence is CASSVNQYSLIGAFF. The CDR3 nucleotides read TGTGCCAGCAGTGTCAACCAATACTCCCTAATCGGGGCTTTCTTT.

The DNA of the CDR3 is TGTGCCAGCAGTTACTCGATGATGGGGGTCCCCTACGAGCAGTACTTC. Protein: CASSYSMMGVPYEQYF. V is TRBV6-5 and J is TRBJ2-7; either TRBD1 or TRBD2 may fit D (5 bases each). Germline assignment: CDR1 MNHEY and CDR2 SVGAGI. The CDR3 totals 16 residues. V was cut by 0 bases and J by 2 bases, with 14 bases left in between.

CDR3 DNA: TGTGCCAGCAGTTTAGGAGGGGTGACCTTAAAACTGTTTTTT. It is translated as CASSLGGVTLKLFF. The V and J genes are TRBV28 and TRBJ1-4; perhaps TRBD1 as D (5 bases). V was trimmed by 2 bases and J by 10 bases, leaving 14 bases between them. The CDR3 is made up of 14 amino acids. Germline CDR1 is MDHEN and CDR2 is SYDVKM. Full variable domain (missing parts from reference TRBV28 and TRBJ1-4): DVKVTQSSRYLVKRTGEKVFLECVQDMDHENMFWYRQDPGLGLRLIYFSYDVKMKEKGDIPEGYSVSREKKERFSLILESASTNQTSMYLCASSLGGVTLKLFFGSGTQLSVL.

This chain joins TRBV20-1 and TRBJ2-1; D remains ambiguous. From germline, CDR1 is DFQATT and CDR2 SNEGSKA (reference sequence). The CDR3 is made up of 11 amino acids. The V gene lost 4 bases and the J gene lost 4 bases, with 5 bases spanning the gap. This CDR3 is CSANSYNEQFF. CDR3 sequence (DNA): TGCAGTGCTAACAGTTACAATGAGCAGTTCTTC.

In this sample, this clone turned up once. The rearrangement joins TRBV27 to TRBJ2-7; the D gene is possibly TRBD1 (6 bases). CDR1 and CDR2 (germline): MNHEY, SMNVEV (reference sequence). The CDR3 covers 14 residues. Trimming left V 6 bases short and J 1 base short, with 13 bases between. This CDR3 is CASSRMDRSYEQYF. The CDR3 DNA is TGTGCCAGCAGCCGAATGGACAGATCCTACGAGCAGTACTTC.

The CDR3 loop is CASSQGGQANYGYTF. CDR3 nucleotides: TGCGCCAGCAGCCAAGGGGGACAGGCGAACTATGGCTACACCTTC. J is TRBJ1-2 and V is TRBV4-1, with 8 positions matching TRBD1. V was pared by 1 base and J by 2 bases, with 3 bases of the junction left unmatched. The CDR3 loop spans 15 amino acids. CDR1 and CDR2 from the germline V gene are MGHRA and YSYEKL.

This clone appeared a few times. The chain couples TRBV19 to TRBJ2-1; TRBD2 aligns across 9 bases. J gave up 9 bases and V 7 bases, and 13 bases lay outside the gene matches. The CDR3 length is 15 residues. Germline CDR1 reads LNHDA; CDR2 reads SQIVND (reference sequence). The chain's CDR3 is CASTEMSSGMVEQFF. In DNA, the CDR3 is TGTGCCAGTACGGAAATGTCTAGCGGGATGGTTGAGCAGTTCTTC.

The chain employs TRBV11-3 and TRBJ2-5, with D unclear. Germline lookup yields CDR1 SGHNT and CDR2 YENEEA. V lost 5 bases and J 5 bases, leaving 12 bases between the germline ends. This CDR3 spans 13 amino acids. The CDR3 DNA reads TGTGCCAGCAGCCACGCTCTGGTTGAGACCCAGTACTTC. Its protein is CASSHALVETQYF.

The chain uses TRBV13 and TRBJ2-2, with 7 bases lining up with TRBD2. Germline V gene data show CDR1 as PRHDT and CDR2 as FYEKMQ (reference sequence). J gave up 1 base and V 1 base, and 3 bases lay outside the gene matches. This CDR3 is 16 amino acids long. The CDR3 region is CASSLVLAENTGELFF. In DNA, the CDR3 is TGTGCCAGCAGCTTAGTGCTAGCGGAGAACACCGGGGAGCTGTTTTTT.

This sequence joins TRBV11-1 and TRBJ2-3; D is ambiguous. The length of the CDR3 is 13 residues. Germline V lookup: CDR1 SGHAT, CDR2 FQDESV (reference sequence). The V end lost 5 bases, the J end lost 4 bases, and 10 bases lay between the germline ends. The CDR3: CASSRNRADTQYF. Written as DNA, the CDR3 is TGTGCCAGCAGCCGGAACCGAGCAGATACGCAGTATTTT.